This T cell receptor (beta chain) stems from a study of tumor-infiltrating lymphocytes in primary liver carcinoma. About the research overall: All lesions had stage T1-T3 N0M0 and about 4 to 11 cm widths. Samples had roughly 3.65 to 8 million productive TCRbeta reads, comparable between tissue types.

On this clonotype: Its antigen is not known. Being one base from a much bigger clone, this may be a read error.

Germline DNA was also extracted, and blood RNA was taken from unsorted whole blood. Reverse transcription of about 500 ng total RNA with a constant-region primer produced TCR beta cDNA. Construction of TCR beta libraries relied on three successive nested multiplex PCR rounds employing slightly modified ARM-PCR. Forward primers for TRBV1-TRBV30 and a C-beta reverse primer served the first two PCR rounds, at roughly 10 cycles each. One entry per CDR3 protein, called by TCRdb with MiXCR from the multiplex PCR reads. The sample carries about 300,000 distinct CDR3 sequences, 65% recorded once. Points from the study as a whole: Paired tumor-adjacent and tumor-blood samples overlapped less than tumor region pairs did.

CDR3 length: 15 residues. The material sequenced was peripheral blood. This sequence originates from a man in his forties with primary liver carcinoma and hepatitis B virus infection. The chain is built from TRBV12-3 or TRBV12-4 and TRBJ2-1; 10 bases align to TRBD1. CDR3 in amino acids: CASSIRDRGADEHFF. The CDR3 nucleotides read TGTGCCAGCAGTATCCGGGACAGGGGAGCCGATGAGCATTTCTTC.